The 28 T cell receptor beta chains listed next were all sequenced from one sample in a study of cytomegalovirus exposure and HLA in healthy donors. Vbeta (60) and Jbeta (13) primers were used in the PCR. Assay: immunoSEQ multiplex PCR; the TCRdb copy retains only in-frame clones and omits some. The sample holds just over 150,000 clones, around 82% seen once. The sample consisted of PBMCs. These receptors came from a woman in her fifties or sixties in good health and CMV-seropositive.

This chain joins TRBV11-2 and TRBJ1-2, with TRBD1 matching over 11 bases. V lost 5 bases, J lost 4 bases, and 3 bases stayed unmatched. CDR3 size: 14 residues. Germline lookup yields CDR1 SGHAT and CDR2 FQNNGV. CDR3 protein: CASSRGTGGYGYTF. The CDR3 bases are TGTGCCAGCAGCCGGGGGACAGGGGGCTATGGCTACACCTTC.

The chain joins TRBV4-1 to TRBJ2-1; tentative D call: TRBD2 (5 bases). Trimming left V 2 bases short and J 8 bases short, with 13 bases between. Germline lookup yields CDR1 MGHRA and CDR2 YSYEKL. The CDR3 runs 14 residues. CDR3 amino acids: CASSQSLAVYEQFF. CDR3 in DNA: TGCGCCAGCAGCCAATCTCTAGCAGTCTATGAGCAGTTCTTC.

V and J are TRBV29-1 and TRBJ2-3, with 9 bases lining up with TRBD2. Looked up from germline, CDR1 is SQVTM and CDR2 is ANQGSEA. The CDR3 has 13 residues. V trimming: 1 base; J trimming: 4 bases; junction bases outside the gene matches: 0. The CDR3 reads CSVEGGGADTQYF. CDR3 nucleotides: TGCAGCGTTGAAGGCGGGGGGGCAGATACGCAGTATTTT.

The CDR3 reads CASSLTSDRGETQYF. The CDR3 DNA follows: TGTGCCAGCAGCTTAACCTCGGACAGGGGCGAGACCCAGTACTTC. The chain is built from TRBV7-3 and TRBJ2-5; 9 bases agree with TRBD1. The V and J ends lost 0 bases and 5 bases, in that order; junction bases with no gene match: 4. The CDR3 is 15 residues long. Per germline, CDR1 SGHTA and CDR2 FQGTGA.

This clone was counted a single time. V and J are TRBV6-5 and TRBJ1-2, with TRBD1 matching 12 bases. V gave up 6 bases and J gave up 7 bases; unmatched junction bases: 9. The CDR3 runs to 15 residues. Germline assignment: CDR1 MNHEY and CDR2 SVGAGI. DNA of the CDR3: TGTGCCAGCAGAGATCCGGGACAGGGGGCAGGTGGCTACACCTTC. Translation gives CASRDPGQGAGGYTF.

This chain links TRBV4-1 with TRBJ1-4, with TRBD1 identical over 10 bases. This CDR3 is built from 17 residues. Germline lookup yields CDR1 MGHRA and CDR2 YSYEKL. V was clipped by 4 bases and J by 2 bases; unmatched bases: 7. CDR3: CASSPGDRGRTNEKLFF. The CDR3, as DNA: TGCGCCAGCAGCCCGGGTGACAGGGGGCGCACTAATGAAAAACTGTTTTTT.

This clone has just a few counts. The CDR3 DNA reads TGTGCCAGCAGTAGACAAGAGACCCAGTACTTC. Translation gives CASSRQETQYF. This sequence joins TRBV7-2 and TRBJ2-5; the D is unclear. Germline CDR1 and CDR2: SGHTA and FQGNSA. This CDR3 region has 11 residues. Trimming stripped 6 bases from V and 2 bases from J, with 4 bases between.

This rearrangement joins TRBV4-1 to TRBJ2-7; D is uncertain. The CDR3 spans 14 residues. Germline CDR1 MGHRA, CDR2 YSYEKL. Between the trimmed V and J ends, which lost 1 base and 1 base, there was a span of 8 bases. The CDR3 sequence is CASSQAVFSYEQYF. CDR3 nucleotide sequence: TGCGCCAGCAGCCAAGCGGTATTTTCCTACGAGCAGTACTTC.

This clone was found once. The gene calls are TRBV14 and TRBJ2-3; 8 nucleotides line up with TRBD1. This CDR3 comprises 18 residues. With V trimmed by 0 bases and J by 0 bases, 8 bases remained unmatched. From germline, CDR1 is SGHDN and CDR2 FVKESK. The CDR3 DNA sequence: TGTGCCAGCAGCCAAGATTGGAGGACAGGGAGCAGCACAGATACGCAGTATTTT. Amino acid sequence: CASSQDWRTGSSTDTQYF.

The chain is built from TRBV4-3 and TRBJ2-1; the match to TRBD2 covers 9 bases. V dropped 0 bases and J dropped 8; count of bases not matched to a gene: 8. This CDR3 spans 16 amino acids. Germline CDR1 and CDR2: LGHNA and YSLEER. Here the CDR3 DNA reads TGCGCCAGCAGCCAAGAGGGTGGCGGGGGGGTCTATGAGCAGTTCTTC. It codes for CASSQEGGGGVYEQFF.

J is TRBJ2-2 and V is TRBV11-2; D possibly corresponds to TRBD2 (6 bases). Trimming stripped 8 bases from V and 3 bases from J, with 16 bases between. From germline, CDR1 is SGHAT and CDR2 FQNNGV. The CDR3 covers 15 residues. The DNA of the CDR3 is TGTGCCAGCTCGGTTGTGCGGGGCTACACCGGGGAGCTGTTTTTT. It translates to CASSVVRGYTGELFF.

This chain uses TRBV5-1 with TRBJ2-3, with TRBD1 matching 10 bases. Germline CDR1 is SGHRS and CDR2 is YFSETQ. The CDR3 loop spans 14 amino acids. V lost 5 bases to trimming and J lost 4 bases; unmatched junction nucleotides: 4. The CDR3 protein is CASSFGQGADTQYF. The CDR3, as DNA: TGCGCCAGCAGTTTCGGACAGGGGGCAGATACGCAGTATTTT.

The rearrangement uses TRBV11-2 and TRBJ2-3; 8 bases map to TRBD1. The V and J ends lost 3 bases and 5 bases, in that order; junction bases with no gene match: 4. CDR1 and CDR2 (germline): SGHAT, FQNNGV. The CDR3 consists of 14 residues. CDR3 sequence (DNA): TGTGCCAGCAGCTTTTCTGGACAGGGAGATACGCAGTATTTT. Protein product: CASSFSGQGDTQYF.

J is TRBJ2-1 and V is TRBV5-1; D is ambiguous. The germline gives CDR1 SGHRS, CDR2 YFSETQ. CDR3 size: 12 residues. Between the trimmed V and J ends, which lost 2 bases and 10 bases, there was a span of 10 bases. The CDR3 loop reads CASSFTGGEQFF. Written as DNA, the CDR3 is TGCGCCAGCAGCTTTACGGGTGGGGAGCAGTTCTTC.

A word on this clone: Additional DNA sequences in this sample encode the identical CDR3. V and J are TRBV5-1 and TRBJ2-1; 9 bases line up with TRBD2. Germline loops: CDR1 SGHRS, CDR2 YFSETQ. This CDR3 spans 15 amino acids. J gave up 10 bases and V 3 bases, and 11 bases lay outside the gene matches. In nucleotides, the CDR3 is TGCGCCAGCAGCTCGAATCCGGGACTAGCTGCCGAGCAGTTCTTC. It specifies CASSSNPGLAAEQFF.

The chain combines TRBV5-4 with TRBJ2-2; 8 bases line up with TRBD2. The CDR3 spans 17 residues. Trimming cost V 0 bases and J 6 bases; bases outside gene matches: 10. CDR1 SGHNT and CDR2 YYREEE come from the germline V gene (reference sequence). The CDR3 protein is CASSLGPGLGLPGELFF. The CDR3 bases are TGTGCCAGCAGCTTGGGTCCGGGACTAGGGTTACCCGGGGAGCTGTTTTTT.

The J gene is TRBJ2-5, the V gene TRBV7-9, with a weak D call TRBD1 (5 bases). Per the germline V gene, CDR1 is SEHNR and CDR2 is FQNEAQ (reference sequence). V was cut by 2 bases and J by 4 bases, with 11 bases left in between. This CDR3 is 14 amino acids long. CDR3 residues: CASSLIGQGETQYF. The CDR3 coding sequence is TGTGCCAGCAGCTTAATTGGGCAGGGAGAGACCCAGTACTTC.

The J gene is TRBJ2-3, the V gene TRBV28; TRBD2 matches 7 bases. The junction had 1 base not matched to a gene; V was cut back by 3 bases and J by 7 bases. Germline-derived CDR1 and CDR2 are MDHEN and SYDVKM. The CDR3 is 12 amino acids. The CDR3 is CASSLGGNTQYF. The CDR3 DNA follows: TGTGCCAGCAGTTTGGGGGGGAATACGCAGTATTTT.

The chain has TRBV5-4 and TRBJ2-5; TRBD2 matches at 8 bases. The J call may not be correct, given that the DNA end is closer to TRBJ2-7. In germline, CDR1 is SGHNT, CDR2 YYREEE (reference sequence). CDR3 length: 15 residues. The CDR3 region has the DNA TGTGCCAGCAGCTTGGACGGGACTAGTTCCTACGAGCAGTACTTC. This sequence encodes CASSLDGTSSYEQYF.

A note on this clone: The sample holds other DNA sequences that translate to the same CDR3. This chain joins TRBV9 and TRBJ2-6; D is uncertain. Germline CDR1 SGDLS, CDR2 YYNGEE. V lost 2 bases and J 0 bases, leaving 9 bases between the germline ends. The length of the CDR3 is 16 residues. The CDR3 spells CASSVVGSSGANVLTF. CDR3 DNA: TGTGCCAGCAGCGTGGTTGGTAGCTCTGGGGCCAACGTCCTGACTTTC.

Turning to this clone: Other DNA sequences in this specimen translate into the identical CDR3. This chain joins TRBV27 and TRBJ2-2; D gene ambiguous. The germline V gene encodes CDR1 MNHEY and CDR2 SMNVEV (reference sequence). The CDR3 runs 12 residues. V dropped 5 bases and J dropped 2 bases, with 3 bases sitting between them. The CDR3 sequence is CASSPNTGELFF. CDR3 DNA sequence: TGTGCCAGCAGTCCAAACACCGGGGAGCTGTTTTTT.

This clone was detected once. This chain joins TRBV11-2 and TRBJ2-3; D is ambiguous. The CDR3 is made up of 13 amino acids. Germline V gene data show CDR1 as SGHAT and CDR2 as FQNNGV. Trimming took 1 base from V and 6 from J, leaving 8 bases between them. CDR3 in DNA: TGTGCCAGCAGCTTAGGCGCCACGGATACGCAGTATTTT. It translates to CASSLGATDTQYF.

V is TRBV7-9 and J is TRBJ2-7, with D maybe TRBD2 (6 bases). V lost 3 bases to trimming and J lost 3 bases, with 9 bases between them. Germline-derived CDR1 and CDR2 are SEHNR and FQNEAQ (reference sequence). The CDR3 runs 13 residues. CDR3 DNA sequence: TGTGCCAGCAGCTTTGGGGGACTCTACGAGCAGTACTTC. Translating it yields CASSFGGLYEQYF.

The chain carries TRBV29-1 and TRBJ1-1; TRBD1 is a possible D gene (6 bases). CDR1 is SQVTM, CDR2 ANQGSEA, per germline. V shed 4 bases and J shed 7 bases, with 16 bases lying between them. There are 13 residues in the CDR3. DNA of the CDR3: TGCAGCGTTGGGAAGGACAGCGCCTTTGAAGCTTTCTTT. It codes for CSVGKDSAFEAFF. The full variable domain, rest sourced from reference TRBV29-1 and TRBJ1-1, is SAVISQKPSRDICQRGTSLTIQCQVDSQVTMMFWYRQQPGQSLTLIATANQGSEATYESGFVIDKFPISRPNLTFSTLTVSNMSPEDSSIYLCSVGKDSAFEAFFGQGTRLTVV.

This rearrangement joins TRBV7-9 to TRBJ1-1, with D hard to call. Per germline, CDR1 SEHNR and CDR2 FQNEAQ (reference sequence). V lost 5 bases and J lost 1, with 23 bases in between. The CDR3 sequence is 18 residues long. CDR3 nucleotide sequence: TGTGCCAGCAGCCTAGGCCTAAAAGTGTACTCTCCGAACACTGAAGCTTTCTTT. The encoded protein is CASSLGLKVYSPNTEAFF.

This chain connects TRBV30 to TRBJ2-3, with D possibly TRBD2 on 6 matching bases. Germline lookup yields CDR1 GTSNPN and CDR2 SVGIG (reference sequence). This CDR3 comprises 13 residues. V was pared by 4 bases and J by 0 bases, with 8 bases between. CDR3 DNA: TGTGCCTGGAACGCGGGGAGCACAGATACGCAGTATTTT. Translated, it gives CAWNAGSTDTQYF.

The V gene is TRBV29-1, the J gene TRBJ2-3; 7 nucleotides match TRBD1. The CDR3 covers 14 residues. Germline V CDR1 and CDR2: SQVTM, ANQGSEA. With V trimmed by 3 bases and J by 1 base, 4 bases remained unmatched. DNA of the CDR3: TGCAGCGTTGACCCACAGGGGCGCACAGATACGCAGTATTTT. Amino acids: CSVDPQGRTDTQYF.

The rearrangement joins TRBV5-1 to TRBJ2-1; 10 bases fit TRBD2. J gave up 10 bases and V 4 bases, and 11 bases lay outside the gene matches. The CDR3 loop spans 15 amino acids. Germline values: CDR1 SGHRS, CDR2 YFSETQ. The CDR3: CASSPERGGLWEQFF. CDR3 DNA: TGCGCCAGCAGCCCCGAGCGGGGGGGCCTTTGGGAGCAGTTCTTC.